The table lists the clone carrying this T cell receptor beta chain with a few counts. Germline CDR1 reads SGHRS; CDR2 reads YFSETQ. Between the trimmed V and J ends, which lost 4 bases and 0 bases, there was a span of 8 bases. The CDR3 contains 15 residues. This record comes from a study of blood T cell repertoires in COVID-19. Across the whole study: From the United States, Italy and Spain came samples of acute and convalescent COVID-19. The cDNA or gDNA used as material had been derived from T cells, B-cell-depleted T cells, or PBMCs.

Original handling: Estimation of nucleated cell counts was performed using reference gene primer amplification. Clones were sequenced by immunoSEQ multiplex PCR, and TCRdb holds only the in-frame ones, with some missing. The DNA was the basis for D and trimming; V, J and clone size are from that table. The sample yields hundreds of thousands of clones, 88% seen once. This clonotype was obtained from a man aged 18 to 30 with active or convalescent COVID-19. Sequenced: peripheral blood. V gene TRBV5-1 combines with J gene TRBJ1-6; D is possibly TRBD1 (5 bases). This CDR3 reads CASSMQGSYNSPLHF. Written as DNA, the CDR3 is TGCGCCAGCAGCATGCAGGGCTCCTATAATTCACCCCTCCACTTT.